Listed below are T cell receptor beta chains from one sample, sequenced in a study of T cell repertoires in cytomegalovirus infection. No antigen has been assigned to these receptors. TCRdb re-called the reads through MiXCR, storing one row per CDR3 protein. The table shows 700,000 to 850,000 distinct CDR3 sequences, with 32% occurring only once. The material was cultured CD8+ T cells from PBMCs, obtained from culture after CMV antigen stimulation. All receptors come from a human donor in good health (CMV status not recorded). Some clones in this sample may be carry-over from other donors' samples. CDR3s include the opening cysteine and the closing phenylalanine or tryptophan. A D gene is named only where the DNA matches it firmly. Expanded clones get a size class; other rows say once, few or many, or leave the size out.

DNA	CDR3	size	J	D	V
TGTGCCAGCAGCAGCCCGTTTAGCGGAGACTCCTACAATGAGCAGTTCTTC	CASSSPFSGDSYNEQFF	few	TRBJ2-1	NA	TRBV5-5
TGTGCCAGTAGTCCTCTAGCTCAGGCCACAGATACGCAGTATTTT	CASSPLAQATDTQYF	NA	TRBJ2-3	NA	TRBV19
TGTGCCAGCAGCTCCCGAGTGGAAATGAACACTGAAGCTTTCTTT	CASSSRVEMNTEAFF	many	TRBJ1-1	NA	TRBV7-9
TGTGCCAGCAGCCCGCGACTAGCGGGGGCATACGAGCAGTACTTC	CASSPRLAGAYEQYF	NA	TRBJ2-7	TRBD2	TRBV4-2
TGTGCCAGCAGCCCCAGGACAGGGGACGAGCAGTACTTC	CASSPRTGDEQYF	NA	TRBJ2-7	TRBD1	TRBV5-5
TGTGCCAGCAGTTTACCAGGGTGGGCTGAAGCTTTCTTT	CASSLPGWAEAFF	many	TRBJ1-1	NA	TRBV12-3/TRBV12-4
TGTACCAGCCTCCGGGGAGACAATGAGCAGTTCTTC	CTSLRGDNEQFF	NA	TRBJ2-1	NA	TRBV27
TGTGCCAGCAGTTTTAGCGGGGGGGCCTGGGTCCAAGAGACCCAGTACTTC	CASSFSGGAWVQETQYF	few	TRBJ2-5	TRBD2	TRBV6-6
TGTGCCAGCAGTTTAAAAGGCTTGTACGCCCTCTGGGAGCTGTTTTTT	CASSLKGLYALWELFF	NA	TRBJ2-2	NA	TRBV28
TGTGGCTGGGCGGGGGGCCAACGCGCCGGGGAGCTGTTTTTT	CGWAGGQRAGELFF	NA	TRBJ2-2	TRBD2	TRBV7-6
TGTGCCAGCAGCCCAACCATAATGCTCCAGCATTTT	CASSPTIMLQHF	NA	TRBJ1-5	NA	TRBV12-3/TRBV12-4
TGTGCCAGCAGCTTTTCATCCGGGGGTCCCGAGCAGTACTTC	CASSFSSGGPEQYF	NA	TRBJ2-7	NA	TRBV7-4
TGTGCCAGCAGCTTCCGGAGCGGGGTGAACACCGGGGAGCTGTTTTTT	CASSFRSGVNTGELFF	NA	TRBJ2-2	TRBD2	TRBV9
TGTGCCAGCAGCCAAGTAGACTCCTACAATGAGCAGTTCTTC	CASSQVDSYNEQFF	NA	TRBJ2-1	NA	TRBV14
TGTGCCAGCAGCCGGAACTCTGGAAACACCATATATTTT	CASSRNSGNTIYF	few	TRBJ1-3	NA	TRBV7-2
TGTGCCAGCAGTTGGCTCCAAGAGGGGGCGGAGGATCTGAACACTGAAGCTTTCTTT	CASSWLQEGAEDLNTEAFF	NA	TRBJ1-1	TRBD1	TRBV12-3/TRBV12-4
TGCGCCAGCAGCCATCTACTAGCGGGGGGTCAAGAGACCCAGTACTTC	CASSHLLAGGQETQYF	few	TRBJ2-5	TRBD2	TRBV4-1
TGCAGTGCTCGTCGGGAACAGGGGTTATTCGGCTACACCTTC	CSARREQGLFGYTF	few	TRBJ1-2	TRBD1	TRBV20-1
TGTGCCAGCATCCTGGAAGGACAGGTGATTTATAGCAATCAGCCCCAGCATTTT	CASILEGQVIYSNQPQHF	NA	TRBJ1-5	TRBD1	TRBV25-1
TGTGCCAGCGGCGGGTTGGCGAACACTGAAGCTTTCTTT	CASGGLANTEAFF	NA	TRBJ1-1	NA	TRBV9
TGTGCCATCATGGGACAGGGGAACACTGAAGCTTTCTTT	CAIMGQGNTEAFF	NA	TRBJ1-1	TRBD1	TRBV10-3
TGTGCCAGCAGCTTAGGAGTCAACAGGGGGACGATCTTCAATGAGCAGTTCTTC	CASSLGVNRGTIFNEQFF	NA	TRBJ2-1	TRBD1	TRBV7-6
TGTTACAGCAGTTCCCCCTACGAGCAGTACTTC	CYSSSPYEQYF	NA	TRBJ2-7	NA	TRBV27
TGCAGTGCTAGAGGGATAGCTAACTATGGCTACACCTTC	CSARGIANYGYTF	few	TRBJ1-2	NA	TRBV20-1
TGTGCCAGCAGCTCGAAATCCGGGATCGGGAGTGAAAAACTGTTTTTT	CASSSKSGIGSEKLFF	NA	TRBJ1-4	NA	TRBV7-9
TGTGCCAGCAGTGAATGGGTTACGAACACCGGGGAGCTGTTTTTT	CASSEWVTNTGELFF	few	TRBJ2-2	NA	TRBV6-1
TGCAGTGCTGCGCGGGGGGCCTACAATGAGCAGTTCTTC	CSAARGAYNEQFF	NA	TRBJ2-1	TRBD2	TRBV20-1
TGCGCCAGCAGCTTGGTCCGGACGCCCCAAACACCCCTCCACTTT	CASSLVRTPQTPLHF	NA	TRBJ1-6	NA	TRBV5-1